This is a list of T cell receptor beta chains from one sample in a study of cytomegalovirus exposure and HLA in healthy donors. TCRdb keeps only in-frame clones here, not all; method: immunoSEQ multiplex PCR. The repertoire holds some 130,000 clones, with around 77% as singletons. The material sequenced was PBMCs. Receptors were obtained from a man younger than 45 in good health. CDR3s include the opening cysteine and the closing phenylalanine or tryptophan. The order of the fields is D gene, clone size, J gene, V gene, CDR3 protein, CDR3 DNA. A D gene is named only where the DNA matches it firmly. The size of a clone is reported for some rows only, either as once, few or many, or as a class for expanded clones.

D: TRBD2
size: -
J: TRBJ2-3
V: TRBV4-1
CDR3: CASSQGRLAVSTDTQYF
DNA: TGCGCCAGCAGCCAAGGTCGGCTAGCGGTTAGCACAGATACGCAGTATTTT

D: -
size: -
J: TRBJ2-7
V: TRBV28
CDR3: CASSLSGFIYEQYF
DNA: TGTGCCAGCAGTTTGTCCGGGTTTATCTACGAGCAGTACTTC

D: -
size: -
J: TRBJ2-1
V: TRBV27
CDR3: CASSTWESLNEQFF
DNA: TGTGCCAGCAGTACCTGGGAGAGCCTTAATGAGCAGTTCTTC

D: -
size: -
J: TRBJ2-6
V: TRBV19
CDR3: CASSIGHSGANVLTF
DNA: TGTGCCAGTAGTATAGGACACTCTGGGGCCAACGTCCTGACTTTC

D: -
size: few
J: TRBJ2-7
V: TRBV10-2
CDR3: CASSDGFSYEQYF
DNA: TGCGCCAGCAGTGACGGGTTCTCCTACGAGCAGTACTTC

D: TRBD2
size: -
J: TRBJ2-3
V: TRBV5-1
CDR3: CASSLYTSGTTDTQYF
DNA: TGCGCCAGCAGCTTGTACACTAGCGGGACCACAGATACGCAGTATTTT

D: -
size: few
J: TRBJ2-1
V: TRBV1
CDR3: CTSSQVASRREANNEQFF
DNA: TGCACCAGCAGCCAAGTCGCTTCAAGGCGGGAGGCCAACAATGAGCAGTTCTTC

D: TRBD1
size: -
J: TRBJ2-2
V: TRBV27
CDR3: CASSSGGQGLVRAGELFF
DNA: TGTGCCAGCAGTTCTGGGGGACAGGGGCTCGTTAGGGCCGGGGAGCTGTTTTTT

D: TRBD1
size: -
J: TRBJ2-3
V: TRBV19
CDR3: CASSSWDSQGDTQYF
DNA: TGTGCCAGTAGTTCTTGGGACAGTCAGGGAGATACGCAGTATTTT

D: TRBD1
size: -
J: TRBJ2-5
V: TRBV15
CDR3: CATGSIFIGTGGERETQYF
DNA: TGTGCCACTGGCAGCATTTTCATTGGGACAGGGGGCGAACGAGAGACCCAGTACTTC

D: -
size: -
J: TRBJ2-2
V: TRBV5-1
CDR3: CASSLDGRTNTGELFF
DNA: TGCGCCAGCAGCTTGGACGGCAGGACAAACACCGGGGAGCTGTTTTTT

D: -
size: -
J: TRBJ1-5
V: TRBV15
CDR3: CATSRGQGLNQPQHF
DNA: TGTGCCACCAGCAGAGGTCAGGGACTCAATCAGCCCCAGCATTTT

D: -
size: -
J: TRBJ2-7
V: TRBV14
CDR3: CASSPDRSSHGGFYEQYF
DNA: TGTGCCAGCAGCCCGGACAGGTCCTCACACGGGGGTTTTTACGAGCAGTACTTC

D: TRBD2
size: -
J: TRBJ2-1
V: TRBV9
CDR3: CASSGGTSGRGIYNEQFF
DNA: TGTGCCAGCAGCGGCGGGACTAGCGGGAGGGGAATCTACAATGAGCAGTTCTTC

D: -
size: -
J: TRBJ2-7
V: TRBV7-9
CDR3: CASSHDSISSYEQYF
DNA: TGTGCCAGCAGCCACGACAGTATCAGCTCCTACGAGCAGTACTTC

D: TRBD2
size: -
J: TRBJ2-2
V: TRBV10-3
CDR3: CAISDPPVGGRAGELFF
DNA: TGTGCCATCAGTGACCCCCCGGTGGGGGGGAGGGCCGGGGAGCTGTTTTTT

D: TRBD2
size: -
J: TRBJ2-4
V: TRBV19
CDR3: CASSPEGLRIAKNIQYF
DNA: TGTGCCAGTAGTCCAGAGGGACTAAGAATAGCCAAAAACATTCAGTACTTC

D: TRBD2
size: -
J: TRBJ2-3
V: TRBV30
CDR3: CAWSTPGLARADTQYF
DNA: TGTGCCTGGAGCACCCCGGGACTAGCGAGAGCAGATACGCAGTATTTT

D: -
size: -
J: TRBJ2-1
V: TRBV7-9
CDR3: CSSSFRGAEQFF
DNA: TGTTCCAGCAGCTTTCGCGGGGCTGAGCAGTTCTTC

D: -
size: -
J: TRBJ1-5
V: TRBV6-6
CDR3: CASSYGQGGQPQHF
DNA: TGTGCCAGCAGTTACGGGCAGGGAGGTCAGCCCCAGCATTTT

D: TRBD2
size: -
J: TRBJ2-1
V: TRBV9
CDR3: CASSPRTSLGVGEQFF
DNA: TGTGCCAGCAGCCCTAGGACTAGCTTGGGGGTGGGGGAGCAGTTCTTC

D: -
size: -
J: TRBJ2-2
V: TRBV10-2
CDR3: CATTGNANTGELFF
DNA: TGCGCCACAACCGGGAACGCGAACACCGGGGAGCTGTTTTTT

D: -
size: -
J: TRBJ2-5
V: TRBV7-9
CDR3: CSSMGSLQETQYF
DNA: TGTTCCAGCATGGGCAGCCTCCAAGAGACCCAGTACTTC

D: TRBD2
size: -
J: TRBJ2-7
V: TRBV7-2
CDR3: CASSASGLAGGEQYF
DNA: TGTGCCAGCAGTGCCTCCGGACTAGCGGGAGGCGAGCAGTACTTC

D: TRBD2
size: -
J: TRBJ2-2
V: TRBV7-2
CDR3: CASSGGLAGYSTGELFF
DNA: TGTGCCAGCAGCGGGGGGCTAGCGGGATACAGCACCGGGGAGCTGTTTTTT

D: TRBD2
size: few
J: TRBJ2-5
V: TRBV7-3
CDR3: CASSSVAGAETQYF
DNA: TGTGCCAGCAGCTCGGTAGCGGGAGCAGAGACCCAGTACTTC

D: -
size: -
J: TRBJ2-1
V: TRBV27
CDR3: CASSLTSPIYSKVNEQFF
DNA: TGTGCCAGCAGTTTAACCTCCCCGATTTATAGTAAAGTTAATGAGCAGTTCTTC

D: -
size: -
J: TRBJ2-7
V: TRBV6-4
CDR3: CASSDSPLEEFHEQYF
DNA: TGTGCCAGCAGTGACTCGCCACTGGAGGAGTTCCACGAGCAGTACTTC

D: TRBD2
size: -
J: TRBJ2-7
V: TRBV28
CDR3: CASLHQGLAGKYEQYF
DNA: TGTGCCAGCCTTCACCAGGGACTAGCGGGAAAGTACGAGCAGTACTTC

D: TRBD1
size: -
J: TRBJ2-4
V: TRBV18
CDR3: CASSPPGQQDIQYF
DNA: TGTGCCAGCTCACCACCGGGACAGCAGGACATTCAGTACTTC

D: TRBD1
size: -
J: TRBJ2-7
V: TRBV19
CDR3: CASSTRTGGYYEQYF
DNA: TGTGCCAGTAGTACCCGGACAGGGGGCTACTACGAGCAGTACTTC

D: TRBD2
size: -
J: TRBJ2-3
V: TRBV7-6
CDR3: CASSLGGTSDPTDTQCF
DNA: TGTGCCAGCAGCTTAGGGGGGACTAGTGATCCCACAGATACGCAGTGTTTT

D: TRBD2
size: -
J: TRBJ2-7
V: TRBV7-7
CDR3: CASSASLAASYEQYF
DNA: TGTGCCAGCAGCGCGAGTCTAGCGGCCTCCTACGAGCAGTACTTC

D: TRBD1
size: -
J: TRBJ1-1
V: TRBV5-5
CDR3: CASSSDRDGLGTEAFF
DNA: TGTGCCAGCAGCTCGGACAGGGATGGGTTGGGTACTGAAGCTTTCTTT

D: TRBD1
size: -
J: TRBJ2-3
V: TRBV7-3
CDR3: CASSPGQGVTDTQYF
DNA: TGTGCCAGCAGCCCCGGACAGGGAGTCACAGATACGCAGTATTTT

D: TRBD2
size: -
J: TRBJ2-1
V: TRBV7-2
CDR3: CASSSYGLAGGPGLNEQFF
DNA: TGTGCCAGCAGCTCCTACGGACTAGCGGGAGGGCCGGGGCTCAATGAGCAGTTCTTC

D: -
size: -
J: TRBJ1-4
V: TRBV2
CDR3: CASSDMAVPNEKLFF
DNA: TGTGCCAGCAGTGATATGGCGGTCCCTAATGAAAAACTGTTTTTT

D: TRBD2
size: -
J: TRBJ2-2
V: TRBV10-3
CDR3: CAIRGILTSGISNTGELFF
DNA: TGTGCCATCAGGGGAATTTTGACTAGCGGGATTTCGAACACCGGGGAGCTGTTTTTT

D: -
size: -
J: TRBJ1-3
V: TRBV7-8
CDR3: CASFTPSSGNTIYF
DNA: TGTGCCAGCTTCACCCCGAGCTCTGGAAACACCATATATTTT

D: -
size: -
J: TRBJ2-1
V: TRBV19
CDR3: CASSMFSARGSSYNEQFF
DNA: TGTGCCAGTAGTATGTTTAGCGCCCGAGGGAGCTCCTACAATGAGCAGTTCTTC

D: -
size: -
J: TRBJ2-7
V: TRBV14
CDR3: CASSQDAVQGREQYF
DNA: TGTGCCAGCAGCCAAGATGCGGTGCAGGGCCGCGAGCAGTACTTC

D: -
size: -
J: TRBJ2-7
V: TRBV13
CDR3: CASSLNGLGSSYEQYF
DNA: TGTGCCAGCAGCCTAAATGGTTTAGGGAGCTCCTACGAGCAGTACTTC

D: TRBD2
size: few
J: TRBJ2-7
V: TRBV11-2
CDR3: CASSTSGLAVYEQYF
DNA: TGTGCCAGCAGCACCTCGGGACTAGCAGTATACGAGCAGTACTTC

D: -
size: -
J: TRBJ2-6
V: TRBV5-1
CDR3: CASSYRVSGANVLTF
DNA: TGCGCCAGCAGCTACAGGGTCTCTGGGGCCAACGTCCTGACTTTC

D: TRBD2
size: -
J: TRBJ2-2
V: TRBV5-1
CDR3: CASSLAMTSGRWAELFF
DNA: TGCGCCAGCAGCTTGGCCATGACTAGCGGGAGATGGGCGGAGCTGTTTTTT

D: -
size: -
J: TRBJ1-2
V: TRBV7-6
CDR3: CASSLAEGRGYTF
DNA: TGTGCCAGCAGCTTAGCGGAGGGGAGGGGCTACACCTTC